These 21 T cell receptor beta chains originate from one sample sequenced in a study of human T cells and chemical hapten exposure. TCRdb used MiXCR to reprocess the RACE reads, holding one entry per CDR3 protein. The repertoire holds about 100,000 distinct CDR3 sequences, with 9.5% to 12% as singletons. The time point: patch test 2, 6 weeks after DPC sensitization. Treatment specified: therapeutic diphenylcyclopropenone sensitization with weekly scalp DPC. The material was whole blood, obtained in connection with sensitization to the hapten diphenylcyclopropenone (DPC). The source is a woman in her forties with alopecia areata. Some clones in this sample may be carry-over from other donors' samples.

This sequence joins TRBV19 and TRBJ1-1, with 8 bases aligning to TRBD1. The junction had 7 bases not matched to a gene; V was cut back by 4 bases and J by 6 bases. This CDR3 spans 14 amino acids. CDR1 LNHDA and CDR2 SQIVND come from the germline V gene (reference sequence). CDR3 protein: CASSTIGQGAEAFF. The CDR3 region has the DNA TGTGCCAGTAGTACAATCGGACAGGGCGCTGAAGCTTTCTTT.

The CDR3 sequence: CASSSRRPTGGGMNTEAFF. The CDR3 region has the DNA TGTGCCAGCAGCTCACGGCGTCCCACAGGCGGGGGCATGAACACTGAAGCTTTCTTT. The chain combines TRBV7-8 with TRBJ1-1, with a possible D match to TRBD1 (6 bases). Germline loops: CDR1 SGHVS, CDR2 FQNEAQ. CDR3 size: 19 residues. Trimming took 4 bases from V and 0 from J, leaving 24 bases between them.

This clonotype showed up just a few times. V and J are TRBV18 and TRBJ1-5; maybe TRBD1 (5 bases). The V gene's germline CDR1 is KGHSH and CDR2 LQKENI. V shed 3 bases and J shed 3 bases, with 9 bases lying between them. This CDR3 has 14 amino acids. DNA for the CDR3: TGTGCCAGCTCACCCTCCGGGACCAATCAGCCCCAGCATTTT. Protein sequence: CASSPSGTNQPQHF. Looking up the rest from reference TRBV18 and TRBJ1-5 gives the full variable domain: NAGVMQNPRHLVRRRGQEARLRCSPMKGHSHVYWYRQLPEEGLKFMVYLQKENIIDESGMPKERFSAEFPKEGPSILRIQQVVRGDSAAYFCASSPSGTNQPQHFGDGTRLSIL.

This clonotype was observed a few times. V is TRBV11-2 and J is TRBJ1-1, with TRBD1 identical over 7 bases. This CDR3 comprises 14 residues. In germline, CDR1 is SGHAT, CDR2 FQNNGV. The V gene end was trimmed by 3 bases and the J gene end by 6 bases; junction bases not matched to a gene: 7. CDR3 nucleotides: TGTGCCAGCAGCTTCAGGGGGGGTAAGGCTGAAGCTTTCTTT. The encoded protein is CASSFRGGKAEAFF.

The table lists this clonotype with a few counts. The V gene is TRBV4-2, the J gene TRBJ2-2; the match to TRBD2 covers 12 bases. Germline CDR1 reads LGHNA; CDR2 reads YNFKEQ. The V gene end was trimmed by 0 bases and the J gene end by 4 bases; junction bases not matched to a gene: 9. CDR3 length: 19 amino acids. The CDR3: CASSQDVLAGGPGTGELFF. For the CDR3, the DNA is TGTGCCAGCAGCCAAGATGTCCTAGCGGGAGGGCCAGGCACCGGGGAGCTGTTTTTT.

This clonotype was found a few times. This rearrangement joins TRBV4-3 to TRBJ1-2; 9 nucleotides match TRBD1. The CDR3 totals 17 residues. Losses at the gene ends were 0 bases for V and 2 bases for J; bases not matched to a gene: 7. From germline, CDR1 is LGHNA and CDR2 YSLEER. CDR3 in amino acids: CASSQDHPGQGNYGYTF. The CDR3 region has the DNA TGCGCCAGCAGCCAAGATCACCCGGGACAGGGAAACTATGGCTACACCTTC.

In DNA, the CDR3 is TGCAGTGCTAGGGCAACAGGGCCCACAACCTACAATGAGCAGTTCTTC. Translating it yields CSARATGPTTYNEQFF. The V and J genes are TRBV20-1 and TRBJ2-1, with a tentative D call TRBD1 (6 bases). The V end lost 3 bases, the J end lost 2 bases, and 17 bases lay between the germline ends. The CDR3 covers 16 residues. Germline values: CDR1 DFQATT, CDR2 SNEGSKA (reference sequence).

The chain combines TRBV5-6 with TRBJ1-2; D perhaps matches TRBD1 (6 bases). The CDR3 covers 13 residues. V gave up 3 bases and J gave up 3 bases, with 9 bases separating them. Germline V gives CDR1 SGHDT, CDR2 YYEEEE. In DNA form, the CDR3 reads TGTGCCAGCAGCTATTCAGGGGACTATGGCTACACCTTC. Amino acid sequence: CASSYSGDYGYTF.

This clonotype has just a few counts. The chain joins TRBV6-2 or TRBV6-3 to TRBJ2-1, with TRBD2 identical over 7 bases. Trimming removed 1 base from V and 13 bases from J; junction bases left unmatched: 4. Germline V gene data show CDR1 as MNHEY and CDR2 as SVGEGT. The CDR3 loop spans 12 amino acids. CDR3 in amino acids: CASSYLTSTQFF. CDR3 in DNA: TGTGCCAGCAGTTACTTGACTAGCACCCAGTTCTTC.

At least ten counts were recorded for this clonotype. The chain carries TRBV7-6 and TRBJ1-1; possible D gene TRBD1, 6 bases. The germline V gene has CDR1 SGHVS and CDR2 FNYEAQ. The CDR3 is made up of 16 amino acids. V was pared by 1 base and J by 0 bases, with 12 bases between. The CDR3 region has the DNA TGTGCCAGCAGCTTAGGGGGGGCGGGTATGAACACTGAAGCTTTCTTT. Translation: CASSLGGAGMNTEAFF.

In this sample, this clonotype turned up many times. The genes are TRBV29-1 and TRBJ2-1; 13 nucleotides agree with TRBD2. After removal of 6 bases from V and 4 bases from J, the junction contained 6 bases not matched to a gene. CDR1 is SQVTM and CDR2 is ANQGSEA in the germline V gene. This CDR3 has 15 amino acids. The CDR3 loop reads CSVATGLAGYNEQFF. The CDR3 bases are TGCAGCGTGGCAACGGGACTAGCGGGGTACAATGAGCAGTTCTTC.

This clonotype was seen only a few times. The rearrangement joins TRBV3-1 to TRBJ2-2; no reliable D call. Trimming took 3 bases from V and 2 from J, leaving 10 bases between them. Germline CDR1 and CDR2: LGHDT and YNNKEL (reference sequence). This CDR3 region has 15 residues. CDR3 nucleotides: TGTGCCAGCAGCCAGCGGAGCTCCAACACCGGGGAGCTGTTTTTT. Translated: CASSQRSSNTGELFF.

Ten or more counts support this clonotype. The chain carries TRBV14 and TRBJ1-4; TRBD1 matches at 8 bases. The length of the CDR3 is 15 residues. CDR1 SGHDN and CDR2 FVKESK come from the germline V gene. Trimming at V came to 1 base and at J to 7 bases, leaving 5 bases not matched to a gene. The CDR3 region is CASSQVDRASEKLFF. The CDR3 nucleotides are TGTGCCAGCAGCCAAGTGGACAGGGCCAGTGAAAAACTGTTTTTT.

This clonotype occurred many times. The V gene is TRBV12-3 or TRBV12-4, the J gene TRBJ2-1, with D tentatively TRBD2 (5 bases). The CDR3 sequence is 12 residues long. V lost 3 bases and J 10 bases, leaving 10 bases between the germline ends. CDR3 sequence (DNA): TGTGCCAGCAGTTTCGGGGAACGGGAGCAGTTCTTC. Protein: CASSFGEREQFF.

This clonotype occurred a few times. This sequence joins TRBV20-1 and TRBJ1-5; D is unresolved. Trimming shortened V by 3 bases and J by 3 bases, and 15 bases separated the two germline ends. The CDR3 is made up of 15 amino acids. CDR1 and CDR2 from the germline V gene are DFQATT and SNEGSKA (reference sequence). The CDR3 sequence is CSARAPPIANQPQHF. The CDR3 DNA reads as TGCAGTGCTAGGGCCCCTCCGATCGCCAATCAGCCCCAGCATTTT.

This clonotype occurred many times. Here the CDR3 reads CASSMGRTGSYEQYF. In DNA form, the CDR3 reads TGTGCCAGTAGTATGGGGAGGACGGGTTCCTACGAGCAGTACTTC. The chain carries TRBV19 and TRBJ2-7; D perhaps matches TRBD2 (6 bases). With 3 bases removed from V and 1 base from J, the gap between germline ends came to 13 bases. The CDR3 is made up of 15 amino acids. CDR1 is LNHDA, CDR2 SQIVND, per germline (reference sequence).

This clonotype was counted ten times or more. The chain has TRBV28 and TRBJ1-1; D is ambiguous. The V gene's germline CDR1 is MDHEN and CDR2 SYDVKM. Trimming took off 3 bases at V and 1 base at J, with 9 bases between the two ends. The CDR3 has 14 amino acids. CDR3 in DNA: TGTGCCAGCAGTTTTAGTTTCCAGAACACTGAAGCTTTCTTT. This codes for CASSFSFQNTEAFF. Full variable domain (missing parts from reference TRBV28 and TRBJ1-1): DVKVTQSSRYLVKRTGEKVFLECVQDMDHENMFWYRQDPGLGLRLIYFSYDVKMKEKGDIPEGYSVSREKKERFSLILESASTNQTSMYLCASSFSFQNTEAFFGQGTRLTVV.

This clonotype showed up just a few times. The chain combines TRBV5-4 with TRBJ2-2; 8 bases align to TRBD2. CDR1 SGHNT and CDR2 YYREEE come from the germline V gene (reference sequence). V shed 1 base, J shed 4 bases, and the junction held 6 bases outside the gene matches. CDR3 size: 16 residues. The CDR3 region is CASSLSSGSGTGELFF. In DNA, the CDR3 is TGTGCCAGCAGCTTGTCGAGCGGGAGTGGCACCGGGGAGCTGTTTTTT.

The sample holds a few counts of this clonotype. The chain employs TRBV3-1 and TRBJ2-7, with D hard to call. Trimming removed 5 bases at V and 0 bases at J, with 5 bases between. This CDR3 comprises 12 residues. Germline CDR1 is LGHDT and CDR2 is YNNKEL (reference sequence). In DNA form, the CDR3 reads TGTGCCAGCAGCTCCCGCTCCTACGAGCAGTACTTC. This encodes CASSSRSYEQYF.

This clonotype was detected many times. The genes are TRBV18 and TRBJ1-1, with D possibly TRBD1 on 6 matching bases. The CDR3 extends over 13 amino acids. Trimming stripped 2 bases from V and 3 bases from J, with 7 bases between. Germline values: CDR1 KGHSH, CDR2 LQKENI. This CDR3 is CASSPNRDTEAFF. CDR3 DNA: TGTGCCAGCTCACCAAACAGGGACACTGAAGCTTTCTTT.

This clonotype was seen a handful of times. The rearrangement joins TRBV30 to TRBJ2-5; tentatively, D is TRBD2 (5 bases). CDR1 is GTSNPN, CDR2 SVGIG, per germline (reference sequence). V was pared by 2 bases and J by 5 bases, with 12 bases between. The CDR3 contains 13 residues. The CDR3 DNA sequence: TGTGCCTGGAGTCGAGGACCGGGGGAGACCCAGTACTTC. Translated: CAWSRGPGETQYF.